In its sample, the clone carrying this T cell receptor (beta chain) was seen a few times. Its antigen is not identified. The study reverse transcribed the entire isolated RNA, so it sequenced expressed TCRB transcripts. Millions of reads was the average for naive, central memory and regulatory T cell samples. Sequencing used immunoSEQ multiplex PCR; TCRdb keeps in-frame clones, though not all of them. The sample has hundreds of thousands of clones; around an eighth are singletons. This record belongs to a study of beta chain features in type 1 diabetes. Across the whole study: Healthy donors, compared against patients, showed similar age, gender and cell yields.

Averaging roughly 120 mL, one heparinised blood draw was given by each donor. Post-sort purity exceeded 95% for all sorted populations. The CDR3 spans 12 residues. Germline-derived CDR1 and CDR2 are MGHDK and SYGVNS. Between the trimmed V and J ends, which lost 5 bases and 8 bases, there was a span of 12 bases. Whole-study findings and limits: TCRB CDR3s from Type 1 diabetes patients were moderately but significantly shorter in all four CD4+ subsets.

Sequenced sample: naive CD4+ T cells from blood. This chain uses TRBV25-1 with TRBJ1-1, with no clear D. The clonotype originates from a young man with type 1 diabetes. DNA of the CDR3: TGTGCCAGCAGTTACAATACTGGAGAAGCTTTCTTT. It specifies CASSYNTGEAFF.